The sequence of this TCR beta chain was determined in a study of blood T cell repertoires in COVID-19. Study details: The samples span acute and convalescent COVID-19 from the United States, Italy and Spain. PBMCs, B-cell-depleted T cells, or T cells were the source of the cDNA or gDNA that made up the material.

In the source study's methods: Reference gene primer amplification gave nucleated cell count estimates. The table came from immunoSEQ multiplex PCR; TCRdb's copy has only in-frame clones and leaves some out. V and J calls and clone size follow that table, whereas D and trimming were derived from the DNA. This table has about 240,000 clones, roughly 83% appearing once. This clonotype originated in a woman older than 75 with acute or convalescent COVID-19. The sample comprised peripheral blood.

CDR3 amino acids: CAGGPGQASGTLHF. Written as DNA, the CDR3 is TGTGCCGGGGGGCCGGGACAGGCTAGCGGGACCCTCCACTTT. The rearrangement uses TRBV6-1 and TRBJ1-6; 8 bases fit TRBD1. With V trimmed by 11 bases and J by 14 bases, 17 bases remained unmatched. Germline V gene data show CDR1 as MNHNS and CDR2 as SASEGT. There are 14 residues in the CDR3.